A single sample gave rise to the 13 T cell receptor beta chains below, sequenced in a study of CD8 T cells in Susac syndrome (dated by TCRdb to about 2019). Libraries were prepared through the immunoSEQ multiplex PCR assay. RNA was extracted using the RNeasy kit, and roughly 0.5 to 1 ug of the RNA was reverse transcribed with random hexamers. TCRdb ran its own pipeline on the public reads, namely fastp trimming at Q25 and MiXCR clone calling, and kept in-frame beta chains. Entries that share a CDR3 protein sequence are merged under the most common genes and DNA. The sample data list approximately 220,000 distinct CDR3 sequences, and 80% to 95% of these were observed just once. In total, the top ten clones hold roughly 0.15% of the sample. Sample: CD8+ T cells from PBMCs. The receptors originated from a human donor with multiple sclerosis.

The chain couples TRBV3-1 to TRBJ2-7; the D is unclear. In germline, CDR1 is LGHDT, CDR2 YNNKEL (reference sequence). There are 14 residues in the CDR3. V shed 4 bases and J shed 0 bases, with 10 bases lying between them. The CDR3 DNA reads as TGTGCCAGCAGCCGCCCGTCCTTCTCCTACGAGCAGTACTTC. This gives the protein CASSRPSFSYEQYF.

This sequence joins TRBV12-3 or TRBV12-4 and TRBJ1-1; D unclear. This CDR3 has 15 residues. With 7 bases removed from V and 6 bases from J, the gap between germline ends came to 21 bases. The CDR3 coding sequence is TGTGCCAGCATCCCCGGAGTGGAGGGCCTTTCTGAAGCTTTCTTT. It is translated as CASIPGVEGLSEAFF.

The CDR3 coding sequence is TGTGCCAGCAGTTACCACCCCACACAGGGTCACTACGAGCAGTACTTC. This codes for CASSYHPTQGHYEQYF. V and J are TRBV6-2 or TRBV6-3 and TRBJ2-7, with D possibly matching TRBD1 (6 bases). There are 16 residues in the CDR3. The germline V and J ends were trimmed by 2 bases and 3 bases, with 17 bases remaining between them. Germline values: CDR1 MNHEY, CDR2 SVGEGT.

The chain has TRBV19 and TRBJ1-1; D not resolved. The CDR3 sequence is 12 residues long. Germline loops: CDR1 LNHDA, CDR2 SQIVND (reference sequence). V dropped 7 bases and J dropped 1 base, with 7 bases sitting between them. CDR3 DNA: TGTGCCAGTAAAGACCCGAACACTGAAGCTTTCTTT. Its protein product is CASKDPNTEAFF.

J is TRBJ2-5 and V is TRBV25-1; D possibly uses TRBD1 or TRBD2 (5 bases each). Trimming removed 3 bases at V and 5 bases at J, with 13 bases between. The CDR3 extends over 14 amino acids. Germline V gene lookup returns CDR1 MGHDK and CDR2 SYGVNS. The CDR3, as DNA: TGTGCCAGCAGTGATGTTTGGGGACGGGAGACCCAGTACTTC. Encoded protein: CASSDVWGRETQYF.

The chain has TRBV13 and TRBJ1-1; D perhaps matches TRBD1 (6 bases). The germline V gene encodes CDR1 PRHDT and CDR2 FYEKMQ (reference sequence). The CDR3 runs 15 residues. Trimming pared 5 bases from V and 1 base from J, leaving 14 bases between. The CDR3 DNA sequence: TGTGCCAGCAGCACTGGGGGCAGGCCGAACACTGAAGCTTTCTTT. Translating gives CASSTGGRPNTEAFF.

This clonotype was found a few times. This rearrangement joins TRBV29-1 to TRBJ2-5; the D is unclear. Per germline, CDR1 SQVTM and CDR2 ANQGSEA. The V end was cut by 5 bases, the J end by 5 bases, with 12 bases between. This CDR3 region has 12 residues. In nucleotides, the CDR3 is TGCAGCGTTCGCTTAAACGGGGAGACCCAGTACTTC. Translated: CSVRLNGETQYF.

The chain joins TRBV9 to TRBJ2-3; TRBD2 aligns across 9 bases. V was clipped by 3 bases and J by 1 base; unmatched bases: 6. This CDR3 is built from 16 residues. Germline assignment: CDR1 SGDLS and CDR2 YYNGEE. DNA for the CDR3: TGTGCCAGCAGCGCCGATAGCGGGAGTGGCACAGATACGCAGTATTTT. It yields the protein CASSADSGSGTDTQYF. Full variable domain (remainder filled in from reference TRBV9 and TRBJ2-3): DSGVTQTPKHLITATGQRVTLRCSPRSGDLSVYWYQQSLDQGLQFLIQYYNGEERAKGNILERFSAQQFPDLHSELNLSSLELGDSALYFCASSADSGSGTDTQYFGPGTRLTVL.

The rearrangement uses TRBV19 and TRBJ2-2; no definite D call. Trimming cost V 1 base and J 2 bases, with 5 bases left between them. Per the germline V gene, CDR1 is LNHDA and CDR2 is SQIVND (reference sequence). The CDR3 is made up of 14 amino acids. The DNA for the CDR3 is TGTGCCAGTAGTATAGGACCTAACACCGGGGAGCTGTTTTTT. It encodes CASSIGPNTGELFF.

The chain carries TRBV12-5 and TRBJ2-7; D call uncertain. The germline V gene has CDR1 LGHNT and CDR2 FRNRAP. V shed 2 bases and J shed 6 bases, with 8 bases lying between them. This CDR3 comprises 12 residues. The chain's CDR3 is CASGLLALEQYF. The CDR3 bases are TGTGCTAGTGGTTTGTTGGCTCTCGAGCAGTACTTC.

The chain couples TRBV29-1 to TRBJ2-7; 8 positions agree with TRBD1. After removal of 6 bases from V and 2 bases from J, the junction contained 6 bases not matched to a gene. The germline CDR1 and CDR2 sequences are SQVTM and ANQGSEA. This CDR3 has 13 amino acids. CDR3 coding DNA: TGCAGCGTCGTCGACAGGGGCCCCTACGAGCAGTACTTC. Translated: CSVVDRGPYEQYF.

V and J are TRBV7-9 and TRBJ1-2; no definite D call. In germline, CDR1 is SEHNR, CDR2 FQNEAQ (reference sequence). There are 14 residues in the CDR3. With 10 bases removed from V and 4 bases from J, the gap between germline ends came to 19 bases. The CDR3 DNA follows: TGTGCCACCGAGGTGGAAGGAGAGGTCTATGGCTACACCTTC. It codes for CATEVEGEVYGYTF.

The chain has TRBV4-1 and TRBJ2-7; 7 nucleotides line up with TRBD1. The V segment lost 4 bases and the J segment 6 bases; nucleotides outside the gene matches: 6. The CDR3 loop spans 13 amino acids. CDR1 MGHRA and CDR2 YSYEKL come from the germline V gene. Written as DNA, the CDR3 is TGCGCCAGCAGCCCTGACAGGGTTGCCGAGCAGTACTTC. Its protein product is CASSPDRVAEQYF.